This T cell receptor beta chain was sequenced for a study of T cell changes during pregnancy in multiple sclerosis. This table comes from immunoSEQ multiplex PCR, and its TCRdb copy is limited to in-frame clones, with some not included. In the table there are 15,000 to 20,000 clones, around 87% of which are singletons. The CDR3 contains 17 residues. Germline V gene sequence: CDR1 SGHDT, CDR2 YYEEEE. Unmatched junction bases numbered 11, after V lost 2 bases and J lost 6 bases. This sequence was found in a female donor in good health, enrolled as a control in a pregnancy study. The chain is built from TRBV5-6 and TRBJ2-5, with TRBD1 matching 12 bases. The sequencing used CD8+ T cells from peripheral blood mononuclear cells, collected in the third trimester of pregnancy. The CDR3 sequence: CASSFGPGQGAGKTQYF. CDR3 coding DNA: TGTGCCAGCAGCTTTGGGCCGGGACAGGGGGCAGGAAAGACCCAGTACTTC. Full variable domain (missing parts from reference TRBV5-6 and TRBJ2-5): DAGVTQSPTHLIKTRGQQVTLRCSPKSGHDTVSWYQQALGQGPQFIFQYYEEEERQRGNFPDRFSGHQFPNYSSELNVNALLLGDSALYLCASSFGPGQGAGKTQYFGPGTRLLVL.